This T cell receptor (beta chain) emerged from a study of regulatory T cells in long-lasting Graves disease. As to time point: newly diagnosed GD, antithyroid drugs for less than 3 months. Researchers made the TCR library from RNA that was extracted from PBMCs. V gave up 2 bases and J gave up 3 bases; unmatched junction bases: 3. The CDR3 contains 15 residues. Germline CDR1 SGHAT, CDR2 FQNNGV. Arm-PCR of CDR3 regions and iRepertoire HTBI primers were used to build TCR beta libraries. A single record per CDR3 protein comes from TCRdb applying MiXCR to the multiplex PCR reads. The data show hundreds of thousands of distinct CDR3 sequences, about 16% seen once. These data also formed part of another study, on T cells in Graves' hyperthyroidism and ophthalmopathy. That report notes: Graves' hyperthyroidism showing no ophthalmopathy progression within 18 months was considered stable.

Here the sequenced sample was peripheral blood mononuclear cells (PBMCs), taken at new diagnosis, from a patient treated with antithyroid drugs. V gene TRBV11-2 combines with J gene TRBJ2-7; TRBD2 aligns across 11 bases. This clonotype was obtained from a young woman with Graves disease. CDR3 sequence (DNA): TGTGCCAGCAGCTTAAGACTAGCGGGGTACTACGAGCAGTACTTC. Translated: CASSLRLAGYYEQYF. Complete variable domain (other parts from reference TRBV11-2 and TRBJ2-7): EAGVAQSPRYKIIEKRQSVAFWCNPISGHATLYWYQQILGQGPKLLIQFQNNGVVDDSQLPKDRFSAERLKGVDSTLKIQPAKLEDSAVYLCASSLRLAGYYEQYFGPGTRLTVT.